Each of the 30 T cell receptor beta chains below was sequenced from the same sample in a study of blood T cell repertoires in COVID-19. Profiling relied on immunoSEQ multiplex PCR, and the TCRdb table lists in-frame clones only, not all of them. The top ten hold roughly 2.6% of the sample, which has 290,000 or so clones, roughly 86% seen once. The sequencing input was PBMCs or T cells enriched from blood (not recorded which). The receptors shown here come from a woman younger than 35 who had recovered from COVID-19.

The V gene is TRBV11-3, the J gene TRBJ2-2; 7 nucleotides line up with TRBD2. Germline CDR1 reads SGHNT; CDR2 reads YENEEA. V lost 1 base and J lost 7; bases outside the gene matches: 6. This CDR3 comprises 15 residues. The CDR3 sequence is CASSLVSREGGELFF. The CDR3 DNA is TGTGCCAGCAGCTTAGTATCCAGGGAGGGCGGGGAGCTGTTTTTT.

This chain connects TRBV28 to TRBJ2-7; D is perhaps TRBD2 (5 bases). Deletions cut 6 bases from V and 3 bases from J, with 12 bases between. The germline CDR1 and CDR2 sequences are MDHEN and SYDVKM. The CDR3 is made up of 13 amino acids. The CDR3 region has the DNA TGTGCCAGCAGCCTATTTCGGGGCTACGAGCAGTACTTC. Its translation is CASSLFRGYEQYF.

The chain carries TRBV6-7 and TRBJ2-2; tentative D call: TRBD2 (5 bases). TRBV6-7 is an ORF, and what it does is uncertain. The ends were cut back, 7 bases at V and 4 bases at J, with 13 bases in the middle. This CDR3 has 14 amino acids. The CDR3 loop reads CASTGPSSTGELFF. The CDR3 DNA sequence: TGTGCCAGCACCGGGCCTAGCAGCACCGGGGAGCTGTTTTTT.

This chain links TRBV14 with TRBJ2-1, with D perhaps TRBD1 (6 bases). The CDR3 extends over 15 amino acids. Germline V gene lookup returns CDR1 SGHDN and CDR2 FVKESK. V gave up 4 bases and J gave up 3 bases, with 13 bases separating them. CDR3 protein: CASSLEWDNYNEQFF. As DNA, the CDR3 is TGTGCCAGCAGCCTAGAGTGGGACAACTACAATGAGCAGTTCTTC.

This clone was observed a handful of times. This chain connects TRBV5-6 to TRBJ1-1, with 9 bases aligning to TRBD1. Germline CDR1 SGHDT, CDR2 YYEEEE. The length of the CDR3 is 16 residues. V was pared by 4 bases and J by 1 base, with 8 bases of the junction left unmatched. The CDR3 loop reads CASSQDRGIPNTEAFF. The CDR3 DNA reads TGTGCCAGCAGCCAAGACAGGGGGATACCGAACACTGAAGCTTTCTTT.

The chain couples TRBV3-1 (or the pseudogene TRBV3-2) to TRBJ2-7; 8 bases map to TRBD2. This CDR3 spans 17 amino acids. The ends lost 0 bases at V and 2 bases at J; junction bases unmatched: 9. Germline loops: CDR1 LGHDT, CDR2 YNNKEL (reference sequence). The CDR3 protein is CASSQDRLTSATYEQYF. DNA for the CDR3: TGTGCCAGCAGCCAAGATAGGTTGACTAGCGCAACCTACGAGCAGTACTTC.

The chain recombines TRBV27 with TRBJ2-3, with TRBD2 matching over 11 bases. The germline V gene has CDR1 MNHEY and CDR2 SMNVEV (reference sequence). V trimming: 2 bases; J trimming: 2 bases; junction bases outside the gene matches: 3. The CDR3 has 16 amino acids. CDR3 sequence (DNA): TGTGCCAGCAGTTTACTAGCGGGGGGAATCACAGATACGCAGTATTTT. As protein: CASSLLAGGITDTQYF.

The chain joins TRBV19 to TRBJ2-7; 8 positions match TRBD2. The CDR3 runs to 15 residues. V dropped 8 bases and J dropped 5; count of bases not matched to a gene: 14. The germline CDR1 and CDR2 sequences are LNHDA and SQIVND (reference sequence). The CDR3 spells CASGRPGTRSHEQYF. The DNA for the CDR3 is TGTGCCAGTGGACGTCCCGGGACTAGGTCCCACGAGCAGTACTTC.

The V and J genes are TRBV10-1 and TRBJ2-2; 8 nucleotides agree with TRBD1. The CDR3 consists of 15 residues. The germline CDR1 and CDR2 sequences are WNHNN and SYGVQD (reference sequence). Unmatched junction bases numbered 6, after V lost 4 bases and J lost 5 bases. Written as DNA, the CDR3 is TGCGCCAGCAGTGGACAGGGGATTGGGACCGGGGAGCTGTTTTTT. Protein sequence: CASSGQGIGTGELFF.

This rearrangement joins TRBV2 to TRBJ2-5, with D possibly TRBD2 on 6 matching bases. Trimming took 0 bases from V and 7 from J, leaving 12 bases between them. CDR1 SNHLY and CDR2 FYNNEI come from the germline V gene. The CDR3 has 14 amino acids. CDR3 protein: CASSEASMGGTQYF. CDR3 DNA: TGTGCCAGCAGTGAAGCGTCCATGGGGGGGACCCAGTACTTC.

This sequence joins TRBV27 and TRBJ2-1; tentative D call: TRBD2 (5 bases). The CDR3 has 17 amino acids. The V and J ends lost 6 bases and 3 bases respectively, with 21 bases between them. The germline gives CDR1 MNHEY, CDR2 SMNVEV (reference sequence). This chain's CDR3 is CASRPLGGLSGYNEQFF. The CDR3 DNA reads TGTGCCAGCAGGCCCCTGGGCGGACTGTCTGGCTACAATGAGCAGTTCTTC.

A few counts support this clone. The chain's CDR3 is CASSLTSGRGYNEQFF. The CDR3 region has the DNA TGCGCCAGCAGCTTGACTAGCGGGAGGGGCTACAATGAGCAGTTCTTC. The genes are TRBV5-1 and TRBJ2-1; TRBD2 matches 13 bases. Germline CDR1 reads SGHRS; CDR2 reads YFSETQ. Trimming at V came to 1 base and at J to 3 bases, leaving 1 base not matched to a gene. The CDR3 is made up of 16 amino acids.

This rearrangement joins TRBV15 to TRBJ1-1; 8 bases align to TRBD1. V dropped 0 bases and J dropped 5; count of bases not matched to a gene: 8. Germline values: CDR1 LNHNV, CDR2 YYDKDF (reference sequence). The CDR3 spans 16 residues. CDR3 bases: TGTGCCACCAGCAGAGATTGGTCAGGGGGCTGGACTGAAGCTTTCTTT. It codes for CATSRDWSGGWTEAFF.

This chain links TRBV28 with TRBJ1-1; D is ambiguous. CDR3 length: 12 residues. Trimming took 7 bases from V and 7 from J, leaving 13 bases between them. Germline V gene data show CDR1 as MDHEN and CDR2 as SYDVKM. CDR3 nucleotide sequence: TGTGCCAGCACCCCTCGAGCGGGTGAAGCTTTCTTT. This encodes CASTPRAGEAFF.

This chain joins TRBV28 and TRBJ2-5; 11 positions match TRBD2. There are 19 residues in the CDR3. CDR1 is MDHEN and CDR2 is SYDVKM in the germline V gene. The V segment lost 5 bases and the J segment 1 base; nucleotides outside the gene matches: 15. The CDR3 region has the DNA TGTGCCAGCAGTGCTCCCTCCCTGACTAGCGGGACCTTCCAAGAGACCCAGTACTTC. Amino acid sequence: CASSAPSLTSGTFQETQYF.

The CDR3 reads CASSLQGGGETQYF. In DNA form, the CDR3 reads TGTGCCAGCAGCTTACAAGGGGGCGGAGAGACCCAGTACTTC. V usage is TRBV7-3 and J usage is TRBJ2-5; 7 bases are a match to TRBD1. Germline V lookup: CDR1 SGHTA, CDR2 FQGTGA. The trim removed 2 bases at V and 4 bases at J, leaving 4 bases unmatched. The CDR3 sequence is 14 residues long.

The genes are TRBV9 and TRBJ2-1; D gene uncertain. This CDR3 spans 13 amino acids. Germline assignment: CDR1 SGDLS and CDR2 YYNGEE. The V end lost 0 bases, the J end lost 5 bases, and 6 bases lay between the germline ends. This CDR3 is CASSVAPDNEQFF. CDR3 sequence (DNA): TGTGCCAGCAGCGTAGCCCCCGACAATGAGCAGTTCTTC.

The V gene is TRBV6-5, the J gene TRBJ2-1, with a possible D match to TRBD2 (6 bases). The V end lost 8 bases, the J end lost 0 bases, and 8 bases lay between the germline ends. This CDR3 has 13 residues. Germline V gene lookup returns CDR1 MNHEY and CDR2 SVGAGI. In DNA, the CDR3 is TGTGCCAGCGCGGGAAGCTCCTACAATGAGCAGTTCTTC. This gives the protein CASAGSSYNEQFF.

The rearrangement links TRBV3-1 (or the pseudogene TRBV3-2) to TRBJ2-7; 10 nucleotides agree with TRBD1. Germline CDR1 reads LGHDT; CDR2 reads YNNKEL (reference sequence). The CDR3 consists of 14 residues. Trimming at V came to 4 bases and at J to 4 bases, leaving 4 bases not matched to a gene. Here the CDR3 DNA reads TGTGCCAGCAGCCTCCGGGACAGGGGATACGAGCAGTACTTC. This sequence encodes CASSLRDRGYEQYF.

The rearrangement uses TRBV28 and TRBJ2-1, with TRBD2 identical over 16 bases. The V gene's germline CDR1 is MDHEN and CDR2 SYDVKM. V trimming: 5 bases; J trimming: 3 bases; junction bases outside the gene matches: 7. The CDR3 sequence is 18 residues long. The CDR3 DNA sequence: TGTGCCAGCAGTCTCCCGGGACTAGCGGGAGGGATCTACAATGAGCAGTTCTTC. Translated, it gives CASSLPGLAGGIYNEQFF.

This chain connects TRBV4-1 to TRBJ1-1; D perhaps matches TRBD1 (6 bases). Trimming took off 2 bases at V and 0 bases at J, with 16 bases between the two ends. From germline, CDR1 is MGHRA and CDR2 YSYEKL. This CDR3 comprises 17 residues. In DNA, the CDR3 is TGCGCCAGCAGCCAACGTGAACAGGGTCTTTTGAACACTGAAGCTTTCTTT. This gives the protein CASSQREQGLLNTEAFF.

V and J are TRBV4-3 and TRBJ2-7; D might be TRBD2 (6 bases). V gave up 1 base and J gave up 3 bases, with 13 bases separating them. The CDR3 consists of 15 residues. The germline gives CDR1 LGHNA, CDR2 YSLEER. CDR3 amino acids: CASSQAAGYRYEQYF. The CDR3 nucleotides read TGCGCCAGCAGCCAAGCTGCGGGGTACCGCTACGAGCAGTACTTC.

CDR3 loop: CASTSSGDTIYF. The CDR3 nucleotides read TGTGCCAGCACCAGTTCAGGGGACACCATATATTTT. The chain carries TRBV9 and TRBJ1-3; tentatively, D is TRBD1 (6 bases). Germline V gene data show CDR1 as SGDLS and CDR2 as YYNGEE. Trimming took off 6 bases at V and 8 bases at J, with 12 bases between the two ends. This CDR3 region has 12 residues.

This clone was seen only once. The chain is built from TRBV3-1 (or the pseudogene TRBV3-2) and TRBJ1-6; no definite D call. Trimming left V 3 bases short and J 15 bases short, with 9 bases between. The CDR3 covers 11 residues. Germline loops: CDR1 LGHDT, CDR2 YNNKEL (reference sequence). This CDR3 is CASSHADILHF. The CDR3 nucleotides read TGTGCCAGCAGCCATGCAGACATCCTCCACTTT.

The chain couples TRBV10-3 to TRBJ2-7; 8 positions agree with TRBD1. Germline assignment: CDR1 ENHRY and CDR2 SYGVKD. The junction had 6 bases not matched to a gene; V was cut back by 5 bases and J by 3 bases. The CDR3 sequence is 14 residues long. The DNA for the CDR3 is TGTGCCATCAGTCGGGGAACAGGGGGCTACGAGCAGTACTTC. Its translation is CAISRGTGGYEQYF.

V usage is TRBV28 and J usage is TRBJ2-4, with TRBD2 matching 8 bases. V shed 8 bases and J 10 bases; nucleotides not matched to a gene: 13. This CDR3 is built from 14 residues. Germline V gene sequence: CDR1 MDHEN, CDR2 SYDVKM. The chain's CDR3 is CASGRDPREGIQYF. As DNA, the CDR3 is TGTGCCAGCGGCCGGGACCCCCGGGAGGGGATTCAGTACTTC. Full variable domain (remainder filled in from reference TRBV28 and TRBJ2-4): DVKVTQSSRYLVKRTGEKVFLECVQDMDHENMFWYRQDPGLGLRLIYFSYDVKMKEKGDIPEGYSVSREKKERFSLILESASTNQTSMYLCASGRDPREGIQYFGAGTRLSVL.

This CDR3 reads CASSPKSQVLSYNEQFF. In nucleotides, the CDR3 is TGCGCCAGCAGCCCAAAATCACAGGTCCTCTCCTACAATGAGCAGTTCTTC. This chain uses TRBV5-1 with TRBJ2-1; TRBD1 might be the D (5 bases). This CDR3 region has 17 residues. Germline loops: CDR1 SGHRS, CDR2 YFSETQ. V shed 4 bases and J shed 0 bases, with 17 bases lying between them.

The chain couples TRBV6-5 to TRBJ2-7, with 9 bases that match TRBD1. This CDR3 is 15 amino acids long. Germline assignment: CDR1 MNHEY and CDR2 SVGAGI. With 3 bases clipped from V and 4 bases from J, the junction kept 7 bases outside the gene matches. CDR3 nucleotides: TGTGCCAGCAGTTATGAACAGGGGGCAGCGTACGAGCAGTACTTC. It encodes CASSYEQGAAYEQYF.

This chain uses TRBV7-8 with TRBJ1-3; D not certain. Trimming left V 1 base short and J 0 bases short, with 10 bases between. Germline V CDR1 and CDR2: SGHVS, FQNEAQ. This CDR3 is built from 16 residues. CDR3 coding DNA: TGTGCCAGCAGCTTAGTTTATCGGTCCTCTGGAAACACCATATATTTT. Its translation is CASSLVYRSSGNTIYF. The variable domain in full, with the rest retrieved from reference TRBV7-8 and TRBJ1-3, is GAGVSQSPRYKVAKRGQDVALRCDPISGHVSLFWYQQALGQGPEFLTYFQNEAQLDKSGLPSDRFFAERPEGSVSTLKIQRTQQEDSAVYLCASSLVYRSSGNTIYFGEGSWLTVV.

V and J are TRBV27 and TRBJ1-2; TRBD1 aligns across 8 bases. V lost 4 bases to trimming and J lost 2 bases; unmatched junction nucleotides: 9. The CDR3 runs 16 residues. CDR1 and CDR2 from the germline V gene are MNHEY and SMNVEV (reference sequence). The CDR3 nucleotides read TGTGCCAGCAGTTACGGACAGGGAGAGGGCAACTATGGCTACACCTTC. This gives the protein CASSYGQGEGNYGYTF.